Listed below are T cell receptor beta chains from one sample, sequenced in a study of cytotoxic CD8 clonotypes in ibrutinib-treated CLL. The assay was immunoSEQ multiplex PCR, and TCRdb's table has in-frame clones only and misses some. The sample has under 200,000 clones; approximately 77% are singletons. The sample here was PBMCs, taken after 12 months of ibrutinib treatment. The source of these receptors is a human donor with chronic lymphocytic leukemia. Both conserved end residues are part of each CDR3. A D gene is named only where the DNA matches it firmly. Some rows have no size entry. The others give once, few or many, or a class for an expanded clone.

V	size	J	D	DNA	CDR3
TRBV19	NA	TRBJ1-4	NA	TGTGCCAGTAGTATAGACCGCCCCCGGACTGAAAAACTGTTTTTT	CASSIDRPRTEKLFF
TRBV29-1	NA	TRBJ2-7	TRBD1	TGCAGCGTTGGGACAGGGCTCTACGAGCAGTACTTC	CSVGTGLYEQYF
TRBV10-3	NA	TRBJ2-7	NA	TGTGCCATCAGTGAGTCAGGACCGAACTACGAGCAGTACTTC	CAISESGPNYEQYF
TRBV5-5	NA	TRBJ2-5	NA	TGTGCCAGCAGCTTGGCGACACCAGAGACCCAGTACTTC	CASSLATPETQYF
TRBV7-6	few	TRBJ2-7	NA	TGTGCCAGCAGCATCCGGGACGGCGAGCAGTACTTC	CASSIRDGEQYF
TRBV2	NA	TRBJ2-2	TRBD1	TGTGCCAGCACGGGACAGATGGGCGACACCGGGGAGCTGTTTTTT	CASTGQMGDTGELFF
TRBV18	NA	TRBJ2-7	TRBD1	TGTGCCAGCTCACCAGGGACAGCGCCCACCTACGAGCAGTACTTC	CASSPGTAPTYEQYF
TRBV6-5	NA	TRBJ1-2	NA	TGTGCCAGCAGTTACTCGAACAGAGAGGGCTACACCTTC	CASSYSNREGYTF
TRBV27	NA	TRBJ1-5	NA	TGTGCCAGCAGTTTAAAGGAGAATCAGCCCCAGCATTTT	CASSLKENQPQHF
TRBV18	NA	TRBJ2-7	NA	TGTGCCAGCTCACCACCGGGCAGGGCCCACGAGCAGTACTTC	CASSPPGRAHEQYF
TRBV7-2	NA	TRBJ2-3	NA	TGTGCCAGCAGCTTAGGCAGGCGGGTGGCAGATACGCAGTATTTT	CASSLGRRVADTQYF
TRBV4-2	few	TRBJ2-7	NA	TGTGCCAGCAGCCAATCGGACAGACTTGCCTACGAGCAGTACTTC	CASSQSDRLAYEQYF
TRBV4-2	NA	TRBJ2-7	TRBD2	TGTGCCAGCAGCCAGTTTCAGGGCGGACTCGGCCTAGCGGGAGGGGAGCAGTACTTC	CASSQFQGGLGLAGGEQYF
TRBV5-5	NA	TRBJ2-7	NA	TGTGCCAGCAGCTTGGTGACCGGTTCGGATTCCGAGCAGTACTTC	CASSLVTGSDSEQYF
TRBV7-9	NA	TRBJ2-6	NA	TGTGCCAGCAGCTTAGGAGGCGGAGGAGCTGGGGCCAACGTCCTGACTTTC	CASSLGGGGAGANVLTF
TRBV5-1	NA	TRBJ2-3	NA	TGCGCCAGCACCCAAACCCACCCCACAGATACGCAGTATTTT	CASTQTHPTDTQYF
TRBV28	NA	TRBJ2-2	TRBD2	TGTGCCAGCATAACTAGCGGGAGGAGAGACACCGGGGAGCTGTTTTTT	CASITSGRRDTGELFF
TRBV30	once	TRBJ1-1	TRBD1	TGTGCCTGGAGCCGGGGGGACAGGGCCTCCACTGAAGCTTTCTTT	CAWSRGDRASTEAFF
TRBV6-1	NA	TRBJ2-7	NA	TGTGCCAGCACGACAGGGACCGGGAGCTCCTACGAGCAGTACTTC	CASTTGTGSSYEQYF
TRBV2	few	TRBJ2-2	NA	TGTGCCACGAAGGGAGTTTACGGGGAGCTGTTTTTT	CATKGVYGELFF
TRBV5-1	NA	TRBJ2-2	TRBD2	TGCGCCAGCAGCCCCGGGACTAGAGGGACCGGGGAGCTGTTTTTT	CASSPGTRGTGELFF
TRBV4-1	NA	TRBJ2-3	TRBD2	TGCGCCAGCAGCCAAGCGGGACTAGCGGGAGGCCTTCACACAGATACGCAGTATTTT	CASSQAGLAGGLHTDTQYF
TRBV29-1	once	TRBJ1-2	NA	TGCAGCGTTGATACAGGGCTTCCCTATGGCTACACCTTC	CSVDTGLPYGYTF
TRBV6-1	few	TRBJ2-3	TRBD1	TGTGCCACCTTCCGGGACAGACACACAGATACGCAGTATTTT	CATFRDRHTDTQYF
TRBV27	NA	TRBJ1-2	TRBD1	TGTGCCAGCAGTTTACGAGACAGGGTCGTCGATGGCTACACCTTC	CASSLRDRVVDGYTF
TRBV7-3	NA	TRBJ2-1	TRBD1	TGTGCCAGCAGCCCACAGGGGTGGGGCGCCGAGCAGTTCTTC	CASSPQGWGAEQFF
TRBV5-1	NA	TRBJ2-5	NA	TGCGCCAGCAGCTTTAGGGACTCCATTGGGGAGACCCAGTACTTC	CASSFRDSIGETQYF
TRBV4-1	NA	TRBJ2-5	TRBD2	TGCGCCAGCGCCGATAGGAGGGGCGGGGGTGAGACCCAGTACTTC	CASADRRGGGETQYF
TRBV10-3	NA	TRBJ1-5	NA	TGTGCCATCAGTGAGGGCAGGAGCAATCAGCCCCAGCATTTT	CAISEGRSNQPQHF
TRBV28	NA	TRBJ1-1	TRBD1	TGTGCCAGCAGTCTTGGGACAGGACTAGCTTTCTTT	CASSLGTGLAFF
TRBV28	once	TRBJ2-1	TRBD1	TGTGCCAGCAGTGAGGGACAGGGGGCTTACAATGAGCAGTTCTTC	CASSEGQGAYNEQFF